These T cell receptor beta chains were read from a single sample in a study of T cells in Graves' hyperthyroidism and ophthalmopathy. MiXCR, applied by TCRdb to the multiplex PCR reads, yields one record per CDR3 protein. The data contain 350,000 to 400,000 distinct CDR3 sequences, about 15% of them seen just once; the ten biggest clones take up approximately 10%. Sequenced input: blood. Receptor source: a woman aged 60-75 years with Graves' hyperthyroidism. Both conserved end residues are part of each CDR3. The D gene is left open where the match is weak. Only part of the rows carry a size: once, few, many, or a class if the clone is expanded.

J	V	size	D	DNA	CDR3
TRBJ1-1	TRBV20-1	many	NA	TGCAGTGCTCGATTACCTCAGGGTCAGGAAGCTTTCTTT	CSARLPQGQEAFF
TRBJ2-5	TRBV18	NA	NA	TGTGCCAGCTCACCACGTAAGGGGCCGGAGACCCAGTACTTC	CASSPRKGPETQYF
TRBJ1-5	TRBV10-3	NA	NA	TGTGCCATCAGTGAAACTGGACAGCCCCAGCATTTT	CAISETGQPQHF
TRBJ2-3	TRBV7-8	NA	TRBD2	TGTGCCAGCAGCTCCCGCCTGGCGGGAGGACTCGGAGATACGCAGTATTTT	CASSSRLAGGLGDTQYF
TRBJ1-3	TRBV11-2	many	NA	TGTGCCAGCAGCTTAGTCGGGGGATATTCTGGAAACACCATATATTTT	CASSLVGGYSGNTIYF
TRBJ2-5	TRBV29-1	few	NA	TGCAGCGTTGAAGACTCACAGAACCAAGAGACCCAGTACTTC	CSVEDSQNQETQYF
TRBJ2-7	TRBV5-1	many	NA	TGCGCCAGCAGCTTGTTTGCGGGGGCAGGGGGCGCGGCGGGAGCCTACGAGCAGTACTTC	CASSLFAGAGGAAGAYEQYF
TRBJ2-7	TRBV19	NA	NA	TGTGCCAGTAGTAGCCAACAGGCCAGCTCCTACGAGCAGTACTTC	CASSSQQASSYEQYF
TRBJ2-1	TRBV29-1	many	NA	TGCAGCGTTGAAGATGAGGGGTCAAGGAAGAATGAGCAGTTCTTC	CSVEDEGSRKNEQFF
TRBJ2-1	TRBV30	many	NA	TGTGCCTTCGCCCGGAGTAACTTGCAGTTCTTC	CAFARSNLQFF
TRBJ2-7	TRBV12-3/TRBV12-4	many	NA	TGTGCCAGCAGTTTTGGGCCCACCTACGAGCAGTACTTC	CASSFGPTYEQYF
TRBJ2-7	TRBV10-3	many	TRBD2	TGTGCCATCAGGGGGGGAAATAGCGGGGGCTCCTCCTACGAGCAGTACTTC	CAIRGGNSGGSSYEQYF
TRBJ2-4	TRBV5-6	NA	NA	TGTGCCAGCAGCTCAGAGAGGGGGGCCAAAAACATTCAGTACTTC	CASSSERGAKNIQYF
TRBJ1-5	TRBV4-2	NA	NA	TGTGCCAGCAGCCAAGGGGCAGAATTCAATCAGCCCCAGCATTTT	CASSQGAEFNQPQHF
TRBJ2-5	TRBV11-3	NA	NA	TGTGCCAGCAGTCGAAGGACAGAAATCCAAGAGACCCAGTACTTC	CASSRRTEIQETQYF
TRBJ1-6	TRBV5-1	many	NA	TGCGCCAGCCAGGACAGCGAGAATTCACCCCTCCACTTT	CASQDSENSPLHF
TRBJ1-1	TRBV5-1	few	NA	TGCGCCAGCAGCTCCACAGACTTCTCTGAAGCTTTCTTT	CASSSTDFSEAFF
TRBJ2-7	TRBV2	many	TRBD1	TGTGCCAGCATGAATTTGGCCCCGACAGGGGGCTACGAGCAGTACTTC	CASMNLAPTGGYEQYF
TRBJ2-7	TRBV6-5	NA	TRBD1	TGTGCCAGCCGGTACCGGGACAGGGGCGTTTACGAGCAGTACTTC	CASRYRDRGVYEQYF
TRBJ1-2	TRBV27	NA	NA	TGTGCCAGCAGTGGGCGGGGAGCCTATGGCTACACCTTC	CASSGRGAYGYTF
TRBJ2-2	TRBV5-5	few	NA	TGTGCCAGCAGCTTGATGGGGATGACCGGGGAGCTGTTTTTT	CASSLMGMTGELFF
TRBJ2-2	TRBV6-1	many	TRBD1	TGTGCCAGCAGGAGAGGGGGCAGCACCGGGGAGCTGTTTTTT	CASRRGGSTGELFF
TRBJ2-5	TRBV19	NA	TRBD2	TGTGCCAGTAGTATCGTGACTAGCGGGACCGAGACCCAGTACTTC	CASSIVTSGTETQYF
TRBJ2-2	TRBV7-9	few	NA	TGTGCCAGCAGCTTAGAGGGAGGCGGGGAGCTGTTTTTT	CASSLEGGGELFF
TRBJ2-7	TRBV27	many	TRBD1	TGTGCCAGCAAATGGGGGCAGGGGGCCTACGAGCAGTACTTC	CASKWGQGAYEQYF
TRBJ2-1	TRBV19	NA	NA	TGTGCCAGTAGTACGGACCAGGGGTATGAGCAGTTCTTC	CASSTDQGYEQFF
TRBJ2-5	TRBV27	few	NA	TGTGCCAGCAGTCTCGGGCAGGGGCGGACCCAGTACTTC	CASSLGQGRTQYF
TRBJ2-5	TRBV29-1	many	TRBD2	TGCAGCGTTCCTACTAGCGGGGAGACCCAGTACTTC	CSVPTSGETQYF
TRBJ2-7	TRBV6-6	NA	TRBD1	TGTGCCAGCAGTTACTCAGGGGACAGGGGGGCTCCTCGTTACGAGCAGTACTTC	CASSYSGDRGAPRYEQYF
TRBJ2-5	TRBV7-9	many	TRBD1	TGTGCCAGCAGCCAGGGACAGGGAGAGTACCAAGAGACCCAGTACTTC	CASSQGQGEYQETQYF
TRBJ2-1	TRBV6-1	many	TRBD1	TGTGCCAGCAGTGAACCGGGACAGGGGGCGAATGAGCAGTTCTTC	CASSEPGQGANEQFF
TRBJ2-5	TRBV5-4	few	TRBD2	TGTGCCAGCAGCTTTACTTCTGGGGGGGCCCAGTACTTC	CASSFTSGGAQYF
TRBJ1-2	TRBV5-4	many	NA	TGTGCCAGCAGCTTGGTTGGCGGGCTCAGCTACACCTTC	CASSLVGGLSYTF
TRBJ1-2	TRBV13	NA	NA	TGTGCCAGCAGCGAAGGGCTCCGGGGCTATGGCTACACCTTC	CASSEGLRGYGYTF